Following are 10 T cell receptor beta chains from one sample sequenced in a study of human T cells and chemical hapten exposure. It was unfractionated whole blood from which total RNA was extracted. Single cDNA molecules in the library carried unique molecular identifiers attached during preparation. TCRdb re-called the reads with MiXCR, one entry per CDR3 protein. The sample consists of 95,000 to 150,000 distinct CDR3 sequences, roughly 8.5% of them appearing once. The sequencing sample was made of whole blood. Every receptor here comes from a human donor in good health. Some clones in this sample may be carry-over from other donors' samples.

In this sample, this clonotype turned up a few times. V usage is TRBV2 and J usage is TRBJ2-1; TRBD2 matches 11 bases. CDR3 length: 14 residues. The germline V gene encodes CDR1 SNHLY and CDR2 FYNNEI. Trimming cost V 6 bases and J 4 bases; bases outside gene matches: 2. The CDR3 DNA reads TGTGCCAGCAGGACTAGCGGGGATTACAATGAGCAGTTCTTC. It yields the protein CASRTSGDYNEQFF.

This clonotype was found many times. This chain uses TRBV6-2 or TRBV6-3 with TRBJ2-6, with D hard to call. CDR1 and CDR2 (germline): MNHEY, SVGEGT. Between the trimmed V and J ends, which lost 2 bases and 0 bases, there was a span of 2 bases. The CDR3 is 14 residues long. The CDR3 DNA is TGTGCCAGCAGTTACAGCTCTGGGGCCAACGTCCTGACTTTC. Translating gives CASSYSSGANVLTF.

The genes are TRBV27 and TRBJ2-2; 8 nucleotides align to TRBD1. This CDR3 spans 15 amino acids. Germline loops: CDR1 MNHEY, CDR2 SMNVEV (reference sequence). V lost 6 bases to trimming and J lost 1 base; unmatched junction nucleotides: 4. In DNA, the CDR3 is TGTGCCAGCAGAGACAGGGGCTGGAACACCGGGGAGCTGTTTTTT. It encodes CASRDRGWNTGELFF.

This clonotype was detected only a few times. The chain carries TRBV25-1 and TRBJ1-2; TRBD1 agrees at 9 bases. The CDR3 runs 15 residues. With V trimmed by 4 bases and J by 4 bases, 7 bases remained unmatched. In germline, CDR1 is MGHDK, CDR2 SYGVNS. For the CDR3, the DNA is TGTGCCAGCAGTGCCGGACAGGGGAGAGGCTATGGCTACACCTTC. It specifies CASSAGQGRGYGYTF.

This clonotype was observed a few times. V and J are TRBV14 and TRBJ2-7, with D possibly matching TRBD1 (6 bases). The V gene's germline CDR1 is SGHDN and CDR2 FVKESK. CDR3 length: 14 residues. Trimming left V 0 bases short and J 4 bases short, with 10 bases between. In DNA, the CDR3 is TGTGCCAGCAGCCAAGATTTGGGGGCGTACGAGCAGTACTTC. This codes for CASSQDLGAYEQYF.

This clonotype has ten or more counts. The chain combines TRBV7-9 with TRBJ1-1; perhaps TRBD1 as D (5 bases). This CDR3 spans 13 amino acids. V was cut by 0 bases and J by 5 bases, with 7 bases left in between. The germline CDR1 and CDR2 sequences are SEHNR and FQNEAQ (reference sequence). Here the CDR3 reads CASSLAAGTEAFF. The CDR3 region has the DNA TGTGCCAGCAGCTTAGCGGCAGGGACTGAAGCTTTCTTT.

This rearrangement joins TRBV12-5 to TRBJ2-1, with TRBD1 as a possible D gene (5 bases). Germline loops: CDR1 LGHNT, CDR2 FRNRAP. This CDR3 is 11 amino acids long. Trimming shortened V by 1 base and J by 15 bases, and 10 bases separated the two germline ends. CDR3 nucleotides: TGTGCTAGTGGTTTGGCAGGGTCTTGGTTCTTC. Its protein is CASGLAGSWFF. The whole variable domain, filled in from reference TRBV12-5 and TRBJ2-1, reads DARVTQTPRHKVTEMGQEVTMRCQPILGHNTVFWYRQTMMQGLELLAYFRNRAPLDDSGMPKDRFSAEMPDATLATLKIQPSEPRDSAVYFCASGLAGSWFFGPGTRLTVL.

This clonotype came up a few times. DNA of the CDR3: TGCAGCGTTGAATACCTCCTAGCGGGAGTTTACAATGAGCAGTTCTTC. Its translation: CSVEYLLAGVYNEQFF. The genes are TRBV29-1 and TRBJ2-1; 10 nucleotides agree with TRBD2. The CDR3 length is 16 residues. The germline V gene has CDR1 SQVTM and CDR2 ANQGSEA. Trimming took 2 bases from V and 4 from J; bases not matched to a gene: 8.

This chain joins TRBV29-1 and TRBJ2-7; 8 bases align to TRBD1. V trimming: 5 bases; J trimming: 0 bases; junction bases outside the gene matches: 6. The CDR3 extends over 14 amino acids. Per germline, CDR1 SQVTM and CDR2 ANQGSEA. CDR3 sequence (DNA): TGCAGCGTTTCAGGGGGCGCGAGCTCCTACGAGCAGTACTTC. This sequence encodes CSVSGGASSYEQYF.

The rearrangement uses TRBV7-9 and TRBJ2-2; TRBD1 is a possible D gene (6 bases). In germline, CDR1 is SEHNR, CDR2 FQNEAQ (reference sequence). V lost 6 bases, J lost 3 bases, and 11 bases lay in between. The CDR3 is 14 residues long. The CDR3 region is CASRQQGDTGELFF. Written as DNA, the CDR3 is TGTGCCAGCAGGCAACAGGGAGACACCGGGGAGCTGTTTTTT. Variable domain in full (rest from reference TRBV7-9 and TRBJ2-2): DTGVSQNPRHKITKRGQNVTFRCDPISEHNRLYWYRQTLGQGPEFLTYFQNEAQLEKSRLLSDRFSAERPKGSFSTLEIQRTEQGDSAMYLCASRQQGDTGELFFGEGSRLTVL.